The 5 T cell receptor beta chains presented below share a single source sample, sequenced in a study of T cells in Graves' hyperthyroidism and ophthalmopathy. Amplified TCR beta CDR3 regions derived from RNA transcripts. In the first-round RT-PCR of the TCR CDR3, the HTBI primer set was used. TCRdb re-called the multiplex PCR reads with MiXCR, one entry per CDR3 protein. This sample has a few hundred thousand distinct CDR3 sequences, with roughly 25% found just once. Sequencing used blood. The receptors were sampled from a man aged 50 or older with Graves' hyperthyroidism.

The chain has TRBV28 and TRBJ1-2; tentatively, D is TRBD1 (5 bases). Looked up from germline, CDR1 is MDHEN and CDR2 is SYDVKM. This CDR3 spans 15 amino acids. With 7 bases removed from V and 3 bases from J, the gap between germline ends came to 18 bases. CDR3 protein: CASTATGGRDYGYTF. For the CDR3, the DNA is TGTGCCAGCACCGCTACAGGCGGCAGGGACTATGGCTACACCTTC.

CDR3 in DNA: TGTGCCAGCAGCAGAGGACTAGCGGCGGGAGATACGCAGTATTTT. It yields the protein CASSRGLAAGDTQYF. The gene calls are TRBV7-3 and TRBJ2-3, with 10 bases that match TRBD2. Unmatched junction bases numbered 7, after V lost 5 bases and J lost 5 bases. Germline values: CDR1 SGHTA, CDR2 FQGTGA. This CDR3 spans 15 amino acids.

At least ten counts were recorded for this clonotype. This chain connects TRBV7-9 to TRBJ2-7, with 14 bases lining up with TRBD2. The V and J ends lost 1 base and 7 bases, in that order; junction bases with no gene match: 3. From germline, CDR1 is SEHNR and CDR2 FQNEAQ (reference sequence). This CDR3 has 15 amino acids. As DNA, the CDR3 is TGTGCCAGCAGCTTAGGACTAGCGGGAGGGAGTGAGCAGTACTTC. This codes for CASSLGLAGGSEQYF.

The V and J genes are TRBV12-3 or TRBV12-4 and TRBJ2-2; D possibly corresponds to TRBD1 (6 bases). With 8 bases removed from V and 7 bases from J, the gap between germline ends came to 14 bases. The CDR3 sequence is 13 residues long. CDR3 sequence: CASGDRGGGELFF. CDR3 coding DNA: TGTGCCAGCGGGGATCGAGGGGGCGGGGAGCTGTTTTTT.

On this clonotype itself: This may stem from a read error, because a much larger clone lies one nucleotide away. In this CDR3 the conserved last residue, phenylalanine or tryptophan, is missing, so a read error is likely. The CDR3 nucleotides are TGTGCCAGCAGTTCCCGTGGGGGCAGGGAGACCCAGTACTCC. The encoded protein is CASSSRGGRETQYS. V usage is TRBV28 and J usage is TRBJ2-5; TRBD1 is a possible D gene (6 bases). The germline gives CDR1 MDHEN, CDR2 SYDVKM. V was cut by 4 bases and J by 5 bases, with 14 bases left in between. CDR3 length: 14 residues.